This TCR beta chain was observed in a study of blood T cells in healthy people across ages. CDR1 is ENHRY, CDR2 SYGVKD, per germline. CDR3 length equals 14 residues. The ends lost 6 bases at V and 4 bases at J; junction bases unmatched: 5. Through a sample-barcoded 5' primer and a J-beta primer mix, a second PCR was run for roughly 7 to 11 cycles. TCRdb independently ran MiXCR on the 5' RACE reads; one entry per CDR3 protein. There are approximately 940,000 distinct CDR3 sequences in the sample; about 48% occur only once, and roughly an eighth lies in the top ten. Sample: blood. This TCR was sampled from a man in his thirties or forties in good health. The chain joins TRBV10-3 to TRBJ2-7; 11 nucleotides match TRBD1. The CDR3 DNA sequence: TGTGCCATCAGCATGGGACAGGGGGAGTACGAGCAGTACTTC. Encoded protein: CAISMGQGEYEQYF.